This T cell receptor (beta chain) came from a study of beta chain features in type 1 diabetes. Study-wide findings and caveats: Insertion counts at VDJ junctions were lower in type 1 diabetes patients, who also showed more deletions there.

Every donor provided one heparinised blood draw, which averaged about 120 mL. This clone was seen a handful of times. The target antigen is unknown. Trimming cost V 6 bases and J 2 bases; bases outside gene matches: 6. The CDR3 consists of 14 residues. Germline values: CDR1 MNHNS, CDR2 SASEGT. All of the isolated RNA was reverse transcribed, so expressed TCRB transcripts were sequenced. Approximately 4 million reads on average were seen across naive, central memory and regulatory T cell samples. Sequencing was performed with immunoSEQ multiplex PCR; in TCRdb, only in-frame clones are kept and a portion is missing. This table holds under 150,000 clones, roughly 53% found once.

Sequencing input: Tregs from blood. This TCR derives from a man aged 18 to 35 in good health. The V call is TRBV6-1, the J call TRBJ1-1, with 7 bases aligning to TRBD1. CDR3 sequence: CASRSGTANTEAFF. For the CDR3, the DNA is TGTGCCAGCAGATCTGGGACAGCCAACACTGAAGCTTTCTTT.